This T cell receptor (beta chain) comes out of a study of blood T cell repertoires in COVID-19. The overall study: Spain, Italy and the United States supplied samples that represented acute and convalescent COVID-19. PBMCs, B-cell-depleted T cells, or T cells were the source of the cDNA or gDNA that made up the material.

Enrolled during active infection, Seattle patients were then followed longitudinally. The CDR3 is made up of 13 amino acids. Germline CDR1 reads SGHTA; CDR2 reads FQGNSA. V lost 5 bases, J lost 4 bases, and 9 bases lay in between. In the authors' methods: Amplification of reference gene primers was used by the study to estimate nucleated cell counts. The method was immunoSEQ multiplex PCR; TCRdb's version includes in-frame clones alone and lacks a portion of them. That table gives V, J and clone size, and the DNA gave D and trimming. The sample lists 200,000 to 250,000 clones; 82% were seen once. The clonotype was recovered from a woman older than 75 with COVID-19, enrolled during active disease. The chain recombines TRBV7-2 with TRBJ2-1; D possibly corresponds to TRBD2 (5 bases). Sequenced material: peripheral blood. The CDR3 loop is CASSAGIYNEQFF. In nucleotides, the CDR3 is TGTGCCAGCAGCGCCGGGATTTACAATGAGCAGTTCTTC.